This T cell receptor (beta chain) was recovered during a study of cytomegalovirus exposure and HLA in healthy donors. Regarding the study as a whole: In vitro experiments confirmed that a few CMV-associated chains were specific for CMV antigens.

Sequencing was performed with immunoSEQ multiplex PCR; in TCRdb, only in-frame clones are kept and a portion is missing. The table records some 240,000 clones, around 85% of them present only once. As for this clone: What it binds is not known.

Trimming took 2 bases from V and 1 from J, leaving 8 bases between them. Looked up from germline, CDR1 is SGHVS and CDR2 is FNYEAQ. CDR3 size: 14 residues. This sequence originates from a woman aged 25 to 45 in good health and CMV-seropositive. The specimen was PBMCs. This chain joins TRBV7-6 and TRBJ1-1, with D unclear. CDR3 in DNA: TGTGCCAGCAGCTTATGGGAGTCGAACACTGAAGCTTTCTTT. Translated: CASSLWESNTEAFF. Full variable domain (outside the CDR3, taken from reference TRBV7-6 and TRBJ1-1): GAGVSQSPRYKVTKRGQDVALRCDPISGHVSLYWYRQALGQGPEFLTYFNYEAQQDKSGLPNDRFSAERPEGSISTLTIQRTEQRDSAMYRCASSLWESNTEAFFGQGTRLTVV.